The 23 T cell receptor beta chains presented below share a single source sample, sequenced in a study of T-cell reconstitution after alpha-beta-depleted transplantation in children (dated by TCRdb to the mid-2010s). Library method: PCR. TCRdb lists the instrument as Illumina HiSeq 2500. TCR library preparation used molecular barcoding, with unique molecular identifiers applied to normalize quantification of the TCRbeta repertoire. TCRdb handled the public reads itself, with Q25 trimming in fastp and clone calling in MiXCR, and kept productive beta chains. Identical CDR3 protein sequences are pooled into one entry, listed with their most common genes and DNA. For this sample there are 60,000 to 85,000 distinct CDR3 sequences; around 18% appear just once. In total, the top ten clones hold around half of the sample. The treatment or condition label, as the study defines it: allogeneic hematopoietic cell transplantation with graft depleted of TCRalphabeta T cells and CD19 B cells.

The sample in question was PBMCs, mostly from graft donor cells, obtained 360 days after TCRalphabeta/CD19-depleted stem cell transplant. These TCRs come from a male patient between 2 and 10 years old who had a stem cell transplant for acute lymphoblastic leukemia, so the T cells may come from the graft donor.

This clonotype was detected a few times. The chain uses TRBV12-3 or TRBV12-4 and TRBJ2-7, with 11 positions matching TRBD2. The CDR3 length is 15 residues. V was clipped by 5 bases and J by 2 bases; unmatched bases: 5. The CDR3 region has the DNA TGTGCCAGCAGTCTTAGCGGGAGGGCACCCTACGAGCAGTACTTC. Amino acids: CASSLSGRAPYEQYF.

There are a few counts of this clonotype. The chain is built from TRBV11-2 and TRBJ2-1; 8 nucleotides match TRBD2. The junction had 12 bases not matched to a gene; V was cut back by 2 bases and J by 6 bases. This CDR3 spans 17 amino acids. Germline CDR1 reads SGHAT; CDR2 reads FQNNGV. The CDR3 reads CASSLWGAGDRVNEQFF. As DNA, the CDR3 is TGTGCCAGCAGCTTATGGGGAGCGGGAGACCGGGTCAATGAGCAGTTCTTC.

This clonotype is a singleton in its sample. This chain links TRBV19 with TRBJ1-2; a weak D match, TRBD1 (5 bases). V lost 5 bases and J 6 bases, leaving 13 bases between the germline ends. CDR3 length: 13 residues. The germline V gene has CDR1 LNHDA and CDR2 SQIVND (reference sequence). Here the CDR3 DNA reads TGTGCCAGTAGTCAACAGAGGGGTAATGGCTACACCTTC. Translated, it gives CASSQQRGNGYTF.

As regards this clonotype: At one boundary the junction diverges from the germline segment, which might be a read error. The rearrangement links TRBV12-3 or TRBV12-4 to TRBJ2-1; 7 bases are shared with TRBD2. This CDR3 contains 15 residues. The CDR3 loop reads CASSYGGSNHNEQFF. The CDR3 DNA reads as TGTGCCAGTAGTTACGGCGGGAGTAACCACAATGAGCAGTTCTTC.

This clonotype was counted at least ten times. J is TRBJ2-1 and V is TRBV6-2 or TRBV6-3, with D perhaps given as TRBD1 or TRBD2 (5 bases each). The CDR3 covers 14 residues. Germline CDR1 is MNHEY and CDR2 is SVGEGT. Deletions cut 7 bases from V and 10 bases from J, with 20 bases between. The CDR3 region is CASTTTGTFNEQFF. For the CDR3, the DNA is TGTGCCAGCACTACGACCGGGACCTTTAACGAGCAGTTCTTC.

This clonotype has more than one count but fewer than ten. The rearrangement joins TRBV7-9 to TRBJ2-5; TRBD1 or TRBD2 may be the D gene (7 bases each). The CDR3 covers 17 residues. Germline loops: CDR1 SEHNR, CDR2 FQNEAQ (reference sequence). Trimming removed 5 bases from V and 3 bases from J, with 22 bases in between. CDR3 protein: CASSLYSARGGKETQYF. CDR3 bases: TGTGCCAGCAGCCTCTACTCGGCCAGGGGGGGGAAAGAGACCCAGTACTTC. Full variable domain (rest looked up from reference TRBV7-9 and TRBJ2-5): DTGVSQNPRHKITKRGQNVTFRCDPISEHNRLYWYRQTLGQGPEFLTYFQNEAQLEKSRLLSDRFSAERPKGSFSTLEIQRTEQGDSAMYLCASSLYSARGGKETQYFGPGTRLLVL.

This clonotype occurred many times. The CDR3 sequence is CSVLEQGSSYEQYF. In DNA form, the CDR3 reads TGCAGCGTCCTCGAACAGGGGAGCTCCTACGAGCAGTACTTC. The chain is built from TRBV29-1 and TRBJ2-7; 7 bases agree with TRBD1. The trim removed 6 bases at V and 0 bases at J, leaving 8 bases unmatched. CDR1 is SQVTM and CDR2 is ANQGSEA in the germline V gene. CDR3 length equals 14 residues.

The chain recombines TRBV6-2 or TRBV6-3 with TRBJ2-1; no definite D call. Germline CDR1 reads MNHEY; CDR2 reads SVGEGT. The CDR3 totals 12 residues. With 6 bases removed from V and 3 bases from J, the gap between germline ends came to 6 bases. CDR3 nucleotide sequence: TGTGCCAGCAGCCTTGACTACAATGAGCAGTTCTTC. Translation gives CASSLDYNEQFF.

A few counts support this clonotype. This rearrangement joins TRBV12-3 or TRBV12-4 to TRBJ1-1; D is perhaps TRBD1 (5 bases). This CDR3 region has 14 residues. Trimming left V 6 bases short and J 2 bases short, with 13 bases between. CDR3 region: CASSDRQSNTEAFF. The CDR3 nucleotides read TGTGCCAGCAGCGATCGACAGAGTAACACTGAAGCTTTCTTT.

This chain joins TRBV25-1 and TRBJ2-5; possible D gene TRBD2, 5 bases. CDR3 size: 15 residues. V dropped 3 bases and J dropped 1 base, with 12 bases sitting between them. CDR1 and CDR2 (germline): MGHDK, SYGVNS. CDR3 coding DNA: TGTGCCAGCAGTGAGGGAGCGGCGCCCCAAGAGACCCAGTACTTC. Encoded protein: CASSEGAAPQETQYF.

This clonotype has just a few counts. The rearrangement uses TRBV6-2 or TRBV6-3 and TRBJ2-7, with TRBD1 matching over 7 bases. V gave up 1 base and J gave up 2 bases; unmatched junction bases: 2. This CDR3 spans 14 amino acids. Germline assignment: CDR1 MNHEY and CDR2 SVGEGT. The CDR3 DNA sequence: TGTGCCAGCAGTTACTGGGGACAGCCCTACGAGCAGTACTTC. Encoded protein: CASSYWGQPYEQYF.

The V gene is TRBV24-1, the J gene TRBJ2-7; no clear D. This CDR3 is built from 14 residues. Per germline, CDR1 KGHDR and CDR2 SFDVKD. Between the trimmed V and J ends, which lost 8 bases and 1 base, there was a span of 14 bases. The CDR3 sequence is CATTLGRSSYEQYF. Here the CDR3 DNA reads TGTGCCACCACGCTTGGTAGGAGTTCCTACGAGCAGTACTTC.

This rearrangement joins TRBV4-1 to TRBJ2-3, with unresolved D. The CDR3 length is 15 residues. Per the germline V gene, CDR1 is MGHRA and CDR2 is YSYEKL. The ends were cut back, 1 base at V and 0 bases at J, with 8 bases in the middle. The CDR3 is CASSQAKGSTDTQYF. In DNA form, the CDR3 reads TGCGCCAGCAGCCAAGCCAAGGGAAGCACAGATACGCAGTATTTT.

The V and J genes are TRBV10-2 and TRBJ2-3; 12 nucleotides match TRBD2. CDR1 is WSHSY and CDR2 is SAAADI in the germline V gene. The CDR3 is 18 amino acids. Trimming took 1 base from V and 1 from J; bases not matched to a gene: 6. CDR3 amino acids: CASSELARLAGGTDTQYF. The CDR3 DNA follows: TGCGCCAGCAGTGAGTTGGCTAGACTAGCGGGAGGCACAGATACGCAGTATTTT.

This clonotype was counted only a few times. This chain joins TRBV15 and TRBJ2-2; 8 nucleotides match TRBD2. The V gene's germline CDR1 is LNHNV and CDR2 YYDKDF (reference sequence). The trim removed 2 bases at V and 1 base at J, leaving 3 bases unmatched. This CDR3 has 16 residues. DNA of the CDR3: TGTGCCACCAGCAGAAGACTAGCGCAGAACACCGGGGAGCTGTTTTTT. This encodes CATSRRLAQNTGELFF.

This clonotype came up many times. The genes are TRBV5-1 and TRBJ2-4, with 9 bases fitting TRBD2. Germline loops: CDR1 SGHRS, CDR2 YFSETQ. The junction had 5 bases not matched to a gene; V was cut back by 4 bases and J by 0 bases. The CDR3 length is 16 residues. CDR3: CASSLVLAGAKNIQYF. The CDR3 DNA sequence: TGCGCCAGCAGCCTGGTACTAGCGGGAGCCAAAAACATTCAGTACTTC.

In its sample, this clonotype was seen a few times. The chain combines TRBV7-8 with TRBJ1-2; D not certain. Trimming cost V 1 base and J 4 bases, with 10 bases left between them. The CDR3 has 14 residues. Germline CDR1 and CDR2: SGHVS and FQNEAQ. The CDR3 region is CASSLGPSLYGYTF. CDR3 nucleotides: TGTGCCAGCAGCTTAGGGCCGTCCCTCTATGGCTACACCTTC.

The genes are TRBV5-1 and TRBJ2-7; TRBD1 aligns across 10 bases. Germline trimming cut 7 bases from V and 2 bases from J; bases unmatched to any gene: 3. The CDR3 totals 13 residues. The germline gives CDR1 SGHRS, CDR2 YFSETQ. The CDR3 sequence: CASRGQGAYEQYF. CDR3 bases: TGCGCCAGCCGAGGACAGGGGGCCTACGAGCAGTACTTC.

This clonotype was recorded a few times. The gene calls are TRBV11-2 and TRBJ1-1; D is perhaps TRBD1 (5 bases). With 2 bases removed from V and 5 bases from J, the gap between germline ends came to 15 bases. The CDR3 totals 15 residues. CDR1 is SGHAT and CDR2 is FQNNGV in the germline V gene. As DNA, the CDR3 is TGTGCCAGCAGCTTAAGGCAGACTAAGGGGACTGAAGCTTTCTTT. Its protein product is CASSLRQTKGTEAFF.

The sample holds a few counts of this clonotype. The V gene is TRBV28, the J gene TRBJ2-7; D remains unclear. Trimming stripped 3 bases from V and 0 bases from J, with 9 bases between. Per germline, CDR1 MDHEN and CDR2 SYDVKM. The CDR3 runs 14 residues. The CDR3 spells CASSFGGGSYEQYF. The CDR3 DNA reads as TGTGCCAGCAGTTTTGGTGGCGGCTCCTACGAGCAGTACTTC.

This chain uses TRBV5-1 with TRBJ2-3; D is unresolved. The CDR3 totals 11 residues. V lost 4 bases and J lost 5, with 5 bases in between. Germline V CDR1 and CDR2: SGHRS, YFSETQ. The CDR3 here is CASSRLDTQYF. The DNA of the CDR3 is TGCGCCAGCAGCAGGTTAGATACGCAGTATTTT.

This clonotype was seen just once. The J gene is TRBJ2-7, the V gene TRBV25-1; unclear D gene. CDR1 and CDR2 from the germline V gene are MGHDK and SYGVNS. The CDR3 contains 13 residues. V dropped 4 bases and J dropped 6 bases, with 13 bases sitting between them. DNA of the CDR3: TGTGCCAGCAGTGGCCCTTTAGACCCCGAGCAGTACTTC. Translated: CASSGPLDPEQYF.

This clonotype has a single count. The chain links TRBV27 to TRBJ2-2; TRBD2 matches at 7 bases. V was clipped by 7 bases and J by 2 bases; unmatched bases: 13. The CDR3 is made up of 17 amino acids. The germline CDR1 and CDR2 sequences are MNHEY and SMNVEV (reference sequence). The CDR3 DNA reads TGTGCCAGCAAGGGCGGGAGTAGGGGAGTTAACACCGGGGAGCTGTTTTTT. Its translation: CASKGGSRGVNTGELFF.